Sequencing of this T cell receptor (beta chain) was carried out in a study of PD-1 blockade in classical Hodgkin lymphoma. Study-level information: Patients were dosed intravenously with nivolumab at 3 mg/kg every 2 weeks.

In the case of this clone: The antigen is not known.

CDR1 is WNHNN and CDR2 is SYGVQD in the germline V gene (reference sequence). The CDR3 length is 13 residues. V was clipped by 9 bases and J by 3 bases, with 14 bases between them. Method: immunoSEQ multiplex PCR; TCRdb's copy keeps in-frame clones and lacks some. The table shows tens of thousands of clones, with 75% to 95% occurring only once. The sample's time point: cycle 4 day 1 (C4D1), after less than 7 weeks of nivolumab. Each patient's relapse followed autologous stem cell transplantation, and brentuximab vedotin exposure varied. Study-level findings and limits: The authors have not defined what causes the repertoire differences, possibly disease activity or prior therapy. Patients were excluded if nivolumab began under 1 year after ASCT (the autologous transplant). Reports indicated that newly diagnosed patients had lower baseline TCR diversity than healthy donors did.

The chain links TRBV10-1 to TRBJ1-2; a weak D match, TRBD1 (5 bases). The source of this sequence is a human donor with classical Hodgkin lymphoma. The input for sequencing was peripheral blood mononuclear cells (PBMCs), taken before the fourth cycle of nivolumab. CDR3 sequence (DNA): TGCGCCAGGGGGACTGCAGGCCACTATGGCTACACCTTC. It yields the protein CARGTAGHYGYTF.